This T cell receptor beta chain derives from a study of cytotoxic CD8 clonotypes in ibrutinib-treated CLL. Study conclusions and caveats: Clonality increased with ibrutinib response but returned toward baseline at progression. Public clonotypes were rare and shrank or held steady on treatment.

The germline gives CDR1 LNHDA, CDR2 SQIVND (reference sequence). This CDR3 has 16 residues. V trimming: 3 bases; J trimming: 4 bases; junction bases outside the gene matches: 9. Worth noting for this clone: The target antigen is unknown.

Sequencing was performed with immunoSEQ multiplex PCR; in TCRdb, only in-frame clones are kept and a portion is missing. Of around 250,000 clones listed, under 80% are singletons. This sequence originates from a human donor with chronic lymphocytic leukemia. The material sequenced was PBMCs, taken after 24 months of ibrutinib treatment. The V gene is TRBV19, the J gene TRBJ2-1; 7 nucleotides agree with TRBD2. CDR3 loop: CASSMSSGQIYNEQFF. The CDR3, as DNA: TGTGCCAGTAGTATGAGTAGCGGGCAGATTTACAATGAGCAGTTCTTC.